This T cell receptor (beta chain) originates from a study of shared clonotypes between healthy human individuals. The study, taken as a whole, reports: Sampling involved blood alone; tissue repertoires likely differ.

Concerning this clone: Its antigen is unknown.

The CDR3 consists of 12 residues. Germline CDR1 and CDR2: SGHVT and SQSDAQ. V lost 6 bases, J lost 7 bases, and 0 bases stayed unmatched. TCRdb's table, derived via immunoSEQ multiplex PCR, lists solely in-frame clones and lacks some. The data contain 2 million to 2.5 million clones, approximately 93% of them singletons. This clonotype originated in a man between 18 and 29 years old in good health. Some clones in this sample may be carry-over from other donors' samples. Material for sequencing was naive CD4+ T cells from PBMCs. Stated subset: CD45RA+ positively selected. The rearrangement joins TRBV7-4 to TRBJ1-5; 10 bases are a match to TRBD1. The CDR3 sequence: CASRDRGQPQHF. CDR3 nucleotides: TGTGCCAGCAGGGACAGGGGGCAGCCCCAGCATTTT.